Below, one TCR beta chain is given with its context. The record originates from a study of identical twins. TCRdb processed the 5' RACE reads anew with MiXCR; each CDR3 protein has one entry. The sample has hundreds of thousands of distinct CDR3 sequences, roughly 6% seen once; the top ten hold around 1.7%. CDR1 is MGHRA, CDR2 YSYEKL, per germline. The V and J ends lost 6 bases and 3 bases, in that order; junction bases with no gene match: 7. The CDR3 sequence is 14 residues long. The chain links TRBV4-1 to TRBJ1-1; 7 nucleotides line up with TRBD1. Sequencing used naive T cells sorted from blood. The sequence was collected from a man aged 18 to 29 in good health. The CDR3 here is CASSREGADTEAFF. In DNA form, the CDR3 reads TGCGCCAGCAGTCGCGAGGGGGCCGACACTGAAGCTTTCTTT.